The clone carrying this TCR beta chain occurred a few times. What it recognizes is unknown. This sample was included in a study of blood T cells in healthy people across ages. Overall study findings and caveats: With age, beta diversity per million T cells declined roughly linearly, significantly by 30 to 50. Percentage of naive T cells showed a strong correlation with TCR beta diversity.

Using a J-beta primer mix together with a sample-barcoded 5' primer, a second PCR was run for roughly 7 to 11 cycles. MiXCR was run by TCRdb on the 5' RACE reads, yielding one entry per CDR3 protein. The top ten hold around a third of the sample, which has hundreds of thousands of distinct CDR3 sequences, around 49% seen once. Sequencing was done on a sample of blood. The receptor was isolated from a woman aged 55-69 years in good health.

In DNA, the CDR3 is TGTGCCAGCAGCGTAGATGGCGGCTACACTGAAGCTTTCTTT. It codes for CASSVDGGYTEAFF. The rearrangement uses TRBV9 and TRBJ1-1, with unresolved D. Germline V gives CDR1 SGDLS, CDR2 YYNGEE. The CDR3 length is 14 residues. The V end was cut by 0 bases, the J end by 3 bases, with 9 bases between.